These 21 T cell receptor beta chains share one sample of origin, sequenced in a study of OX40 agonist ivuxolimab in advanced cancers. TCRdb's table, derived via immunoSEQ multiplex PCR, lists solely in-frame clones and lacks some. The data hold around 71,000 clones, with about 88% observed a single time. The starting material was CD4+ or CD8+ T cells sorted from blood, obtained in a trial of the OX40 agonist ivuxolimab. Receptors originate from an adult with an advanced solid tumor such as melanoma, head and neck, liver or kidney cancer.

The chain recombines TRBV5-6 with TRBJ1-5; TRBD1 agrees at 8 bases. The length of the CDR3 is 15 residues. Per the germline V gene, CDR1 is SGHDT and CDR2 is YYEEEE. J gave up 0 bases and V 4 bases, and 3 bases lay outside the gene matches. The CDR3 DNA sequence: TGTGCCAGCAGCCGGGACAGGTATAGCAATCAGCCCCAGCATTTT. Its protein product is CASSRDRYSNQPQHF.

The table lists this clone with a few counts. The chain couples TRBV5-1 to TRBJ1-1; no definite D call. CDR1 and CDR2 (germline): SGHRS, YFSETQ. This CDR3 is 13 amino acids long. Trimming left V 1 base short and J 6 bases short, with 10 bases between. The CDR3 loop reads CASSLIGRAEAFF. The DNA for the CDR3 is TGCGCCAGCAGCTTGATCGGTAGGGCTGAAGCTTTCTTT.

The J gene is TRBJ2-7, the V gene TRBV28; unclear D gene. This CDR3 has 13 amino acids. Germline V lookup: CDR1 MDHEN, CDR2 SYDVKM. V dropped 6 bases and J dropped 0 bases, with 9 bases sitting between them. The CDR3 loop reads CASREPSSYEQYF. The CDR3 DNA is TGTGCCAGCAGGGAACCAAGCTCCTACGAGCAGTACTTC.

The chain uses TRBV9 and TRBJ2-5; D is unclear. Germline CDR1 SGDLS, CDR2 YYNGEE. Trimming removed 4 bases from V and 3 bases from J, with 16 bases in between. CDR3 size: 15 residues. The CDR3 protein is CASSPRAPLEETQYF. The CDR3 bases are TGTGCCAGCAGCCCCCGGGCGCCACTTGAAGAGACCCAGTACTTC. The whole variable domain, filled in from reference TRBV9 and TRBJ2-5, reads DSGVTQTPKHLITATGQRVTLRCSPRSGDLSVYWYQQSLDQGLQFLIQYYNGEERAKGNILERFSAQQFPDLHSELNLSSLELGDSALYFCASSPRAPLEETQYFGPGTRLLVL.

This chain links TRBV5-4 with TRBJ2-5; the match to TRBD2 covers 8 bases. The junction had 5 bases not matched to a gene; V was cut back by 2 bases and J by 5 bases. The CDR3 consists of 14 residues. Per germline, CDR1 SGHNT and CDR2 YYREEE (reference sequence). CDR3 DNA: TGTGCCAGCAGCTTTCCGGGAGGGGGGGAGACCCAGTACTTC. Protein: CASSFPGGGETQYF.

The chain links TRBV7-2 to TRBJ2-5, with D unclear. Germline lookup yields CDR1 SGHTA and CDR2 FQGNSA. V was clipped by 3 bases and J by 4 bases, with 15 bases between them. The CDR3 extends over 15 amino acids. CDR3 in amino acids: CASSFYSIGRETQYF. CDR3 nucleotide sequence: TGTGCCAGCAGCTTTTACTCGATTGGAAGAGAGACCCAGTACTTC.

This clone was picked up a small number of times. The chain has TRBV7-2 and TRBJ1-4; a possible D gene is TRBD1 (5 bases). CDR3 length: 14 amino acids. CDR1 is SGHTA, CDR2 FQGNSA, per germline. The ends were cut back, 4 bases at V and 7 bases at J, with 13 bases in the middle. DNA for the CDR3: TGTGCCAGCAGCTCAGGGAGGGAGGTTGAAAAACTGTTTTTT. Its translation: CASSSGREVEKLFF.

This chain joins TRBV29-1 and TRBJ2-7; 9 nucleotides align to TRBD2. With 0 bases clipped from V and 2 bases from J, the junction kept 5 bases outside the gene matches. CDR3 length: 15 amino acids. CDR1 is SQVTM and CDR2 is ANQGSEA in the germline V gene. This CDR3 is CSVEDGLANTYEQYF. CDR3 in DNA: TGCAGCGTTGAAGATGGACTAGCGAATACCTACGAGCAGTACTTC.

The chain carries TRBV2 and TRBJ1-5; 8 positions agree with TRBD1. This CDR3 spans 16 amino acids. V shed 7 bases and J 0 bases; nucleotides not matched to a gene: 8. CDR1 is SNHLY and CDR2 is FYNNEI in the germline V gene. As DNA, the CDR3 is TGTGCCAGCAAGGACAGGGTATATAGTAGCAATCAGCCCCAGCATTTT. It specifies CASKDRVYSSNQPQHF.

V and J are TRBV28 and TRBJ2-7, with D unresolved. Per germline, CDR1 MDHEN and CDR2 SYDVKM. The CDR3 has 16 amino acids. The V end was cut by 1 base, the J end by 2 bases, with 15 bases between. Here the CDR3 reads CASSLSSIGSAYEQYF. As DNA, the CDR3 is TGTGCCAGCAGTTTATCCAGTATTGGCAGCGCCTACGAGCAGTACTTC.

The V gene is TRBV7-9, the J gene TRBJ2-7; 13 nucleotides agree with TRBD2. This CDR3 is built from 15 residues. J gave up 5 bases and V 4 bases, and 5 bases lay outside the gene matches. Germline loops: CDR1 SEHNR, CDR2 FQNEAQ (reference sequence). CDR3 residues: CASSSGTSGINEQYF. The CDR3 DNA is TGTGCCAGCAGCTCCGGGACTAGCGGGATTAACGAGCAGTACTTC.

The chain links TRBV5-1 to TRBJ2-3, with TRBD1 matching 7 bases. Germline CDR1 reads SGHRS; CDR2 reads YFSETQ. The CDR3 contains 15 residues. The ends lost 2 bases at V and 2 bases at J; junction bases unmatched: 5. The CDR3 loop is CASSLRDRTTDTQYF. The DNA for the CDR3 is TGCGCCAGCAGCTTACGGGACAGAACCACAGATACGCAGTATTTT.

The chain joins TRBV29-1 to TRBJ2-3, with D perhaps TRBD1 or TRBD2 (5 bases each). This CDR3 has 12 amino acids. The V gene lost 4 bases and the J gene lost 4 bases, with 9 bases spanning the gap. Per the germline V gene, CDR1 is SQVTM and CDR2 is ANQGSEA. The chain's CDR3 is CSVAGTPDTQYF. The DNA of the CDR3 is TGCAGCGTTGCCGGGACGCCAGATACGCAGTATTTT.

V gene TRBV28 combines with J gene TRBJ2-7, with D hard to call. The germline V and J ends were trimmed by 7 bases and 0 bases, with 7 bases remaining between them. Germline V gene lookup returns CDR1 MDHEN and CDR2 SYDVKM. The length of the CDR3 is 12 residues. The CDR3 bases are TGTGCCAGCAAATCGAACTCCTACGAGCAGTACTTC. Encoded protein: CASKSNSYEQYF.

Only a few counts were recorded for this clone. The CDR3 reads CAWSVGGITNEKLFF. In DNA, the CDR3 is TGTGCCTGGAGTGTGGGCGGGATTACGAATGAAAAACTGTTTTTT. The chain couples TRBV30 to TRBJ1-4; no reliable D call. Germline lookup yields CDR1 GTSNPN and CDR2 SVGIG (reference sequence). V lost 0 bases to trimming and J lost 5 bases, with 13 bases between them. The length of the CDR3 is 15 residues.

This clone has a handful of counts. This chain links TRBV11-3 with TRBJ2-3; TRBD2 matches at 7 bases. With 1 base clipped from V and 5 bases from J, the junction kept 9 bases outside the gene matches. The CDR3 spans 16 residues. Looked up from germline, CDR1 is SGHNT and CDR2 is YENEEA. In DNA form, the CDR3 reads TGTGCCAGCAGCTTAGGGGCGGGAGTGGATGGAGATACGCAGTATTTT. It codes for CASSLGAGVDGDTQYF.

The J gene is TRBJ1-5, the V gene TRBV19; no definite D call. The CDR3 has 13 amino acids. The germline V and J ends were trimmed by 7 bases and 3 bases, with 10 bases remaining between them. Germline V gene data show CDR1 as LNHDA and CDR2 as SQIVND (reference sequence). Here the CDR3 reads CASNGRNNQPQHF. Here the CDR3 DNA reads TGTGCCAGTAACGGACGGAACAATCAGCCCCAGCATTTT.

This rearrangement joins TRBV5-1 to TRBJ1-3; no firm D call. The germline CDR1 and CDR2 sequences are SGHRS and YFSETQ. With 0 bases removed from V and 2 bases from J, the gap between germline ends came to 12 bases. The CDR3 sequence is 16 residues long. CDR3: CASSLAPGIAGNTIYF. DNA of the CDR3: TGCGCCAGCAGCTTGGCCCCTGGGATCGCTGGAAACACCATATATTTT.

This chain connects TRBV5-8 to TRBJ1-2; D is unresolved. The CDR3 is 12 amino acids. Germline V lookup: CDR1 SGHTS, CDR2 YDEGEE. The germline V and J ends were trimmed by 4 bases and 6 bases, with 10 bases remaining between them. CDR3 sequence: CASSPRNHGYTF. CDR3 in DNA: TGTGCCAGCAGCCCGAGGAATCATGGCTACACCTTC.

This chain links TRBV19 with TRBJ2-4; 10 bases are shared with TRBD1. V lost 4 bases to trimming and J lost 9 bases; unmatched junction nucleotides: 6. From germline, CDR1 is LNHDA and CDR2 SQIVND (reference sequence). The CDR3 runs to 14 residues. CDR3 region: CASSKGDRGAIQYF. CDR3 coding DNA: TGTGCCAGTAGTAAGGGGGACAGGGGAGCCATTCAGTACTTC.

This chain joins TRBV30 and TRBJ2-2; 7 bases are shared with TRBD2. J lost 4 bases, V lost 3 bases, and 8 bases had no gene match. Germline-derived CDR1 and CDR2 are GTSNPN and SVGIG (reference sequence). The CDR3 spans 15 residues. CDR3 sequence reads: CAWRLGGSGTGELFF. The CDR3 DNA reads TGTGCCTGGAGACTCGGCGGGAGCGGCACCGGGGAGCTGTTTTTT. The variable domain in full, with the rest retrieved from reference TRBV30 and TRBJ2-2, is SQTIHQWPATLVQPVGSPLSLECTVEGTSNPNLYWYRQAAGRGLQLLFYSVGIGQISSEVPQNLSASRPQDRQFILSSKKLLLSDSGFYLCAWRLGGSGTGELFFGEGSRLTVL.